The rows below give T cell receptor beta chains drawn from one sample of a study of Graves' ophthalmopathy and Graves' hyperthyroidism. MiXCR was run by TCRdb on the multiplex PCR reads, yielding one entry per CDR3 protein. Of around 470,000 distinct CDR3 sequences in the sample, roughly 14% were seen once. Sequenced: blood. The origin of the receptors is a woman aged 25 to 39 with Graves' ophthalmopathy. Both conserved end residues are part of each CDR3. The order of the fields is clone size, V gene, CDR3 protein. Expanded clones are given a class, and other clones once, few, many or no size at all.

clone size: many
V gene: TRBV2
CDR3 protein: CASSAHSTGTGIEGNQPQHF

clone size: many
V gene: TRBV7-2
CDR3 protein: CASSLEPGEIQYF

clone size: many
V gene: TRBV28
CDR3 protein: CASSPLGRRSSYEQYF

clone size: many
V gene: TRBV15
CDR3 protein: CATKTGENGYTF

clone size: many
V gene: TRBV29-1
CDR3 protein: CSALQRAKNIQYF

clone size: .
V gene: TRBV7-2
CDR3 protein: CASGPGDRSPYGYTF

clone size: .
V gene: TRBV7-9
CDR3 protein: CASSLAGQGNTLYF

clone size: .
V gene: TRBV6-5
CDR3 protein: CVSSYYNRGNSGNTIYF

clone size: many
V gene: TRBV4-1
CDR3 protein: CASRPTGSGELFF

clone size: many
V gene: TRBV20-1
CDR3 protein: CSARWRQANTGELFF

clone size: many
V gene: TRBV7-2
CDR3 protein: CASSSNSEEAFF

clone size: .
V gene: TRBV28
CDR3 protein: CASTAPGRGRTEAFF

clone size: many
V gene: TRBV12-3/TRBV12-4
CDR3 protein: CASSAGTGWDEQYF

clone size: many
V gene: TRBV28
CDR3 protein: CASRDRVGFYGYTF

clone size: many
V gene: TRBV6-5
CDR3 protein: CASRGYGISNYGYTF

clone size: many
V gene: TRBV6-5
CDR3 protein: CASSYEGQINSPLHF

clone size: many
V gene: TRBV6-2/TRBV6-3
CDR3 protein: CASTTAGDNQPQHF

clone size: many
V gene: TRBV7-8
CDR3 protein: CASSTVLSYEQYF

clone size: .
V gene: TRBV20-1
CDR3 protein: CSAIQGGIYEQYF

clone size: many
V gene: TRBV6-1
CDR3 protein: CASIRTSWAHSPLHF

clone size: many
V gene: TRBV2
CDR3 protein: CASTPGTVYEQYF

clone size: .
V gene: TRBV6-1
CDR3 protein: CASRGQGAGYGYTF

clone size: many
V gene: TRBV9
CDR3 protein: CASSSVAVPTVLNYGYTF

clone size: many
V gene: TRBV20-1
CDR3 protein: CSAGPLPGVPSLVDEQYF

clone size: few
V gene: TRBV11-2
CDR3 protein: CASSLEKSGGLMYEQYF

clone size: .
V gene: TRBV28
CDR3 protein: CASSLSLRSSGANVLTF

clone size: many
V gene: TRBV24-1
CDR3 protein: CATRLPDRAGYEQYF

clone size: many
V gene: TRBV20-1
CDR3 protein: CSAGKGVQPQHF

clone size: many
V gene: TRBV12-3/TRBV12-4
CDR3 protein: CASSFRGVGYGYTF

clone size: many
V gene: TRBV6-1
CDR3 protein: CASSAPGTVEAFF

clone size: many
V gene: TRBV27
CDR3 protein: CASSSQLSRGYEQYF

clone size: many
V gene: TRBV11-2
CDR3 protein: CASSFTAGQGAGELFF